Included here is one TCR beta chain sequence, with context. The sample belongs to a study of T cell changes during pregnancy in multiple sclerosis. The method was immunoSEQ multiplex PCR; TCRdb's version includes in-frame clones alone and lacks a portion of them. The sample lists some 110,000 clones; roughly 92% were seen once. Germline assignment: CDR1 MNHEY and CDR2 SVGAGI. This CDR3 is 14 amino acids long. The chain recombines TRBV6-5 with TRBJ2-5, with 8 bases that match TRBD1. The J call could be wrong; TRBJ2-7 is a better fit for the DNA end. The sample in question was peripheral blood, obtained in the third trimester of pregnancy. The receptor comes from a female donor with multiple sclerosis, enrolled in a pregnancy study. CDR3 in DNA: TGTGCCAGCAGTGAACAGGGGGATGTATACGAGCAGTACTTC. The encoded protein is CASSEQGDVYEQYF.